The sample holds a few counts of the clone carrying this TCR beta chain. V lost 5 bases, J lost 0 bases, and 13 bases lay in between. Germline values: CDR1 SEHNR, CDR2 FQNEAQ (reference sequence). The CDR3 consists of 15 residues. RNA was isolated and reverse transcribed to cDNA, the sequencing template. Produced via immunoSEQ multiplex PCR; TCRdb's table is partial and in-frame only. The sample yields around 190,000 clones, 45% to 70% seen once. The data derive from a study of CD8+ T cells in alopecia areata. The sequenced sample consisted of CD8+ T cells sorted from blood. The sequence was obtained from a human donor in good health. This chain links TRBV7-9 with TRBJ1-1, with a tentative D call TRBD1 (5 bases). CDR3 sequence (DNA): TGTGCCAGCAGCGCGTCGGGACCGATGAACACTGAAGCTTTCTTT. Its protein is CASSASGPMNTEAFF.